This T cell receptor (beta chain) came from a study of T cell responses to AZD1222 COVID-19 vaccine. Study details: Recipients boosted at about 4 weeks or about 12 weeks are pooled.

Comments on this clone: As yet, its antigen is unknown.

The CDR3 is 13 amino acids. Trimming cost V 3 bases and J 6 bases, with 11 bases left between them. Germline V gene lookup returns CDR1 SGHRS and CDR2 YFSETQ. Study findings and constraints: Regions 160-218 and 743-854 dominated among vaccine-associated CD4 TCRs spanning spike. Clonal diversity was possibly underestimated, and white British individuals and females predominated among donors.

TCRdb's table, derived via immunoSEQ multiplex PCR, lists solely in-frame clones and lacks some. The table includes 90,000 to 150,000 clones, about 85% detected once. The source was peripheral blood, collected on day 0 of AZD1222 vaccination. The source of this sequence is an adult in good health. The J gene is TRBJ2-3, the V gene TRBV5-1; D may match TRBD1 or TRBD2 (5 bases each). The CDR3 DNA sequence: TGCGCCAGCAGCTGGGGACCGGGGGATACGCAGTATTTT. This encodes CASSWGPGDTQYF.